This T cell receptor beta chain was recorded in a study of T cell responses to AZD1222 COVID-19 vaccine. Findings of the study overall: Sampling captured repertoires only after the peak T cell response. Mostly white British, mostly female donors; authors suggested clonal diversity may be underestimated. With two AZD1222 doses given, Spike-specific TCR breadth and depth both rose.

Details on this clone: No antigen is known for it.

The CDR3 consists of 17 residues. Losses at the gene ends were 3 bases for V and 4 bases for J; bases not matched to a gene: 8. Germline CDR1 MDHEN, CDR2 SYDVKM. The assay was immunoSEQ multiplex PCR, and TCRdb's table has in-frame clones only and misses some. The sample includes some 150,000 clones, roughly 90% of them seen just once. This rearrangement joins TRBV28 to TRBJ2-3, with 12 bases matching TRBD2. The sequence derives from an adult in good health. The source was peripheral blood, collected on day 0 of AZD1222 vaccination. The CDR3 region is CASSLTASGRAADTQYF. In DNA, the CDR3 is TGTGCCAGCAGTTTGACTGCTAGCGGGAGGGCCGCAGATACGCAGTATTTT. The complete variable domain, with remaining parts taken from reference TRBV28 and TRBJ2-3, reads DVKVTQSSRYLVKRTGEKVFLECVQDMDHENMFWYRQDPGLGLRLIYFSYDVKMKEKGDIPEGYSVSREKKERFSLILESASTNQTSMYLCASSLTASGRAADTQYFGPGTRLTVL.